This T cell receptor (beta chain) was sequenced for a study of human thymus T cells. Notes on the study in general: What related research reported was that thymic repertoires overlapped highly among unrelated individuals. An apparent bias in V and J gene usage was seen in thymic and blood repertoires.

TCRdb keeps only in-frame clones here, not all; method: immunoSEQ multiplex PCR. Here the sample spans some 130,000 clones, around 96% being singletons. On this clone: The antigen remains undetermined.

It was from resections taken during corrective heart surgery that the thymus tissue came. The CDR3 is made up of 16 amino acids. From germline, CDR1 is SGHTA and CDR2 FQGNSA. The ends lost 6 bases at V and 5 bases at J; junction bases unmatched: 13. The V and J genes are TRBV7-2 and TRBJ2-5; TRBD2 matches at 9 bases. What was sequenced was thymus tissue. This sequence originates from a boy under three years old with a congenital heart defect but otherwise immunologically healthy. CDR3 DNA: TGTGCCAGCAGTGAGGGGTGGCGGGGGGGCGGTGAGACCCAGTACTTC. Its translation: CASSEGWRGGGETQYF.